One sample yielded the 6 T cell receptor beta chains listed below, sequenced in a study of OX40 agonist ivuxolimab in advanced cancers. Profiled with immunoSEQ multiplex PCR; TCRdb holds only in-frame clones, not every one. The sample has about 73,000 clones; more than 85% are singletons. Source: CD4+ or CD8+ T cells sorted from blood, taken in a trial of the OX40 agonist ivuxolimab. The receptors stem from an adult with an advanced solid tumor such as melanoma, head and neck, liver or kidney cancer.

This chain links TRBV11-3 with TRBJ2-2; the D call may be TRBD1 or TRBD2 (5 bases each). CDR1 is SGHNT and CDR2 is YENEEA in the germline V gene. The ends were cut back, 2 bases at V and 4 bases at J, with 11 bases in the middle. CDR3 size: 15 residues. CDR3 bases: TGTGCCAGCAGCTTACGAGGGACGGCCACCGGGGAGCTGTTTTTT. It is translated as CASSLRGTATGELFF.

The V and J genes are TRBV11-2 and TRBJ1-2; D gene unclear. The CDR3 totals 15 residues. CDR1 and CDR2 from the germline V gene are SGHAT and FQNNGV. V shed 1 base and J shed 0 bases, with 9 bases lying between them. DNA for the CDR3: TGTGCCAGCAGCTTAGCTCTACCCGCTAACTATGGCTACACCTTC. Translation gives CASSLALPANYGYTF.

This chain uses TRBV6-1 with TRBJ2-7; 7 positions agree with TRBD2. The CDR3 sequence is 13 residues long. Trimming took 6 bases from V and 3 from J; bases not matched to a gene: 5. The germline gives CDR1 MNHNS, CDR2 SASEGT. The CDR3 DNA is TGTGCCAGCAGCCTAGCGGAGAGCTACGAGCAGTACTTC. Encoded protein: CASSLAESYEQYF.

The chain has TRBV7-6 and TRBJ1-5; D might be TRBD1 (5 bases). Germline assignment: CDR1 SGHVS and CDR2 FNYEAQ. The V end was cut by 4 bases, the J end by 7 bases, with 14 bases between. The CDR3 has 14 amino acids. The chain's CDR3 is CASSSGVGHQPQHF. The CDR3 nucleotides are TGTGCCAGCAGCTCGGGGGTAGGGCACCAGCCCCAGCATTTT.

The V gene is TRBV12-5, the J gene TRBJ1-1; the D is unclear. The CDR3 runs to 13 residues. Germline assignment: CDR1 LGHNT and CDR2 FRNRAP. Trimming shortened V by 5 bases and J by 0 bases, and 7 bases separated the two germline ends. CDR3 protein: CASGPAMNTEAFF. DNA for the CDR3: TGTGCTAGTGGTCCCGCTATGAACACTGAAGCTTTCTTT.

This rearrangement joins TRBV13 to TRBJ2-7; possibly TRBD1 for D (6 bases). Looked up from germline, CDR1 is PRHDT and CDR2 is FYEKMQ (reference sequence). This CDR3 spans 14 amino acids. Trimming took off 1 base at V and 6 bases at J, with 13 bases between the two ends. For the CDR3, the DNA is TGTGCCAGCAGCTTAGACAGGGCTCGGGGCGAGCAGTACTTC. This codes for CASSLDRARGEQYF.